This is a list of T cell receptor beta chains from one sample in a study of cytomegalovirus exposure and HLA in healthy donors. The data were produced by immunoSEQ multiplex PCR, yet TCRdb's version contains in-frame clones alone and is incomplete. The profile shows about 160,000 clones, roughly 80% of them singletons. Sequencing used PBMCs. The receptors come from a man aged 25-45 years in good health and CMV-seronegative. CDR3s include the opening cysteine and the closing phenylalanine or tryptophan. The D gene is left open where the match is weak. Rows give clone size only sometimes, using once, few, many, or a class for an expanded clone.

j_call cdr3_length v_call clone_size d_call cdr3_aa cdr3_nt
TRBJ2-1 12 TRBV5-1 few TRBD2 CASSDSGGPQFF TGCGCCAGCAGCGATTCGGGGGGGCCGCAGTTCTTC
TRBJ1-1 13 TRBV19 . TRBD1 CASSRQGWAEAFF TGTGCCAGTAGTAGACAGGGTTGGGCTGAAGCTTTCTTT
TRBJ2-7 14 TRBV5-1 . TRBD1 CASSSDRARYEQYF TGCGCCAGCAGCTCCGACAGGGCTCGCTACGAGCAGTACTTC
TRBJ1-5 15 TRBV4-2 . . CASSPKGVSNQPQHF TGTGCCAGCAGCCCGAAGGGGGTCAGCAATCAGCCCCAGCATTTT
TRBJ2-5 12 TRBV29-1 . . CSGEGGRETQYF TGCAGCGGGGAGGGGGGGCGAGAGACCCAGTACTTC
TRBJ1-2 16 TRBV19 . TRBD1 CASMNKGGQGYHGYTF TGTGCCAGTATGAACAAAGGGGGACAGGGGTACCATGGCTACACCTTC
TRBJ2-2 14 TRBV30 . . CAWKTKAGTGELFF TGTGCCTGGAAAACCAAGGCCGGGACCGGGGAGCTGTTTTTT
TRBJ2-2 18 TRBV9 . TRBD2 CASSVGGTSGWNTGELFF TGTGCCAGCAGCGTAGGAGGGACTAGCGGCTGGAACACCGGGGAGCTGTTTTTT
TRBJ2-3 15 TRBV9 once TRBD2 CASSVRGGAGDTQYF TGTGCCAGCAGCGTACGCGGGGGGGCAGGAGATACGCAGTATTTT
TRBJ1-5 14 TRBV30 . TRBD1 CAWTTGLSNQPQHF TGTGCCTGGACGACAGGGCTTAGCAATCAGCCCCAGCATTTT
TRBJ2-5 14 TRBV6-5 . TRBD1 CASSSGQGGETQYF TGTGCCAGCAGTTCTGGACAGGGAGGAGAGACCCAGTACTTC
TRBJ1-1 12 TRBV27 . . CATGAWSGRAFF TGTGCCACAGGTGCTTGGTCCGGAAGAGCTTTCTTT
TRBJ1-1 15 TRBV7-8 . TRBD1 CASSPETGMNTEAFF TGTGCCAGCAGCCCCGAGACAGGGATGAACACTGAAGCTTTCTTT
TRBJ2-3 16 TRBV5-1 . . CASSSSGTLSTDTQYF TGCGCCAGCAGCTCTTCCGGGACTTTAAGCACAGATACGCAGTATTTT
TRBJ1-4 15 TRBV6-5 . . CASSQDSSTNEKLFF TGTGCCAGCAGTCAGGACAGTTCAACTAATGAAAAACTGTTTTTT
TRBJ2-1 14 TRBV30 . TRBD1 CAWNPGQGRNEQFF TGTGCCTGGAATCCGGGACAGGGGCGGAATGAGCAGTTCTTC
TRBJ1-1 16 TRBV7-2 . . CASSPGRVKTDTEAFF TGTGCCAGCAGCCCCGGGAGGGTGAAGACTGACACTGAAGCTTTCTTT
TRBJ2-1 16 TRBV27 . TRBD2 CASSSRTSGGYNEQFF TGTGCCAGCAGTTCGCGAACTAGCGGGGGCTACAATGAGCAGTTCTTC
TRBJ2-3 11 TRBV5-6 . . CASKRRDTQYF TGTGCCAGCAAGCGCCGGGATACGCAGTATTTT
TRBJ2-2 15 TRBV11-3 . . CASSPDSYNTGELFF TGTGCCAGCAGCCCGGACTCTTATAACACCGGGGAGCTGTTTTTT
TRBJ2-3 15 TRBV9 . . CASSVSGTSTDTQYF TGTGCCAGCAGCGTAAGTGGGACTAGCACAGATACGCAGTATTTT
TRBJ2-1 11 TRBV18 . . CASSLSNEQFF TGTGCCAGCTCACTTAGCAATGAGCAGTTCTTC
TRBJ1-2 10 TRBV12-5 . . CASQIYGYTF TGTGCTAGTCAGATCTATGGCTACACCTTC
TRBJ2-7 13 TRBV6-5 . . CASRPRGEIEQYF TGTGCCAGCAGGCCCCGGGGAGAGATCGAGCAGTACTTC
TRBJ1-2 15 TRBV4-3 few . CASSQEITKPYGYTF TGCGCCAGCAGCCAAGAAATTACTAAACCGTATGGCTACACCTTC
TRBJ1-2 13 TRBV6-5 . . CASTGGFAYGYTF TGTGCCAGCACGGGAGGCTTCGCCTATGGCTACACCTTC
TRBJ1-5 15 TRBV6-6 . TRBD1 CASSYPGQANQPQHF TGTGCCAGCAGTTACCCGGGACAGGCAAATCAGCCCCAGCATTTT
TRBJ1-3 18 TRBV5-4 . . CASSYRDKGIQKRNTIYF TGTGCCAGCAGCTACCGGGACAAGGGAATCCAGAAGCGAAACACCATATATTTT
TRBJ2-2 13 TRBV28 . . CASELDVGGELFF TGTGCCAGCGAACTAGATGTAGGCGGGGAGCTGTTTTTT
TRBJ2-3 14 TRBV9 . . CASSVGAYADTQYF TGTGCCAGCAGCGTTGGGGCTTACGCAGATACGCAGTATTTT
TRBJ2-3 21 TRBV9 . TRBD2 CASSAPGGTSGTITSTDTQYF TGTGCCAGCAGCGCTCCGGGGGGGACTAGCGGGACCATAACTAGCACAGATACGCAGTATTTT
TRBJ2-3 15 TRBV5-6 . TRBD2 CASSLDWRGSDTQYF TGTGCCAGCAGCTTGGATTGGCGGGGGTCCGATACGCAGTATTTT
TRBJ2-2 13 TRBV5-1 . TRBD1 CASVKQGTGELFF TGCGCCAGCGTCAAACAGGGGACCGGGGAGCTGTTTTTT
TRBJ2-4 19 TRBV7-9 . TRBD1 CASSSIGPRQGVAKNIQYF TGTGCCAGCAGCTCCATTGGGCCCCGACAGGGCGTAGCCAAAAACATTCAGTACTTC
TRBJ2-7 21 TRBV23-1 . TRBD2 CASSPDRGQVLAGGPGYEQYF TGCGCCAGCAGTCCCGACAGGGGGCAGGTACTAGCGGGAGGTCCCGGCTACGAGCAGTACTTC
TRBJ2-6 13 TRBV7-9 . . CASLFSGANVLTF TGTGCCAGTCTGTTTTCTGGGGCCAACGTCCTGACTTTC
TRBJ2-3 14 TRBV7-3 . . CASSSGLATDTQYF TGTGCCAGCAGTTCGGGCCTAGCCACAGATACGCAGTATTTT
TRBJ1-2 13 TRBV6-1 once TRBD1 CASKLRGQAGYTF TGTGCCAGCAAACTTAGGGGACAGGCTGGCTACACCTTC
TRBJ1-4 14 TRBV6-5 . . CASSYSTGSGGLFF TGTGCCAGCAGTTACTCGACAGGTTCTGGTGGGCTGTTTTTT
TRBJ1-1 11 TRBV2 . . CALRGGPEAFF TGTGCCTTACGGGGGGGGCCTGAAGCTTTCTTT
TRBJ2-7 14 TRBV19 . . CASSMTDRAYEQYF TGTGCCAGTAGTATGACCGACAGAGCCTACGAGCAGTACTTC
TRBJ2-7 14 TRBV9 few . CASSTTGRSSEQYF TGTGCCAGCAGCACAACTGGGAGGTCCTCCGAGCAGTACTTC
TRBJ2-3 15 TRBV9 few . CASSISGRSTDTQYF TGTGCCAGCAGCATATCAGGTAGAAGCACAGATACGCAGTATTTT
TRBJ2-3 14 TRBV5-4 once . CASSLDAGRDTQYF TGTGCCAGCAGCTTGGACGCAGGGCGGGATACGCAGTATTTT
TRBJ1-2 14 TRBV7-2 . TRBD1 CASSQGAGNYGYTF TGTGCCAGCAGCCAGGGGGCAGGCAACTATGGCTACACCTTC
TRBJ2-2 18 TRBV4-1 . TRBD1 CASSHRLTTGTGTGELFF TGCGCCAGCAGCCACCGGCTCACTACCGGGACAGGGACCGGGGAGCTGTTTTTT
TRBJ1-6 14 TRBV27 once . CAGSFREGDSPLHF TGTGCCGGCAGTTTCCGGGAAGGCGATTCACCCCTCCACTTT
TRBJ1-2 10 TRBV7-9 . . CASTPYGYTF TGTGCCAGCACCCCGTATGGCTACACCTTC
TRBJ1-6 14 TRBV30 . . CASNSDRPNSPLHF TGTGCCTCCAATTCCGACAGGCCAAATTCACCCCTCCACTTT
TRBJ1-2 13 TRBV6-6 . . CASSYPEERGYTF TGTGCCAGCAGTTACCCGGAGGAGCGGGGCTACACCTTC
TRBJ2-7 15 TRBV7-9 . . CASSLVRGSSYEQYF TGTGCCAGCAGCTTAGTCAGGGGAAGCTCCTACGAGCAGTACTTC
TRBJ2-3 17 TRBV29-1 . TRBD2 CSVGGLAGGSSTDTQYF TGCAGCGTTGGGGGACTAGCGGGGGGGTCTAGCACAGATACGCAGTATTTT
TRBJ2-5 15 TRBV27 . . CASSTGTRGQETQYF TGTGCCAGCAGTACCGGGACACGCGGACAAGAGACCCAGTACTTC
TRBJ2-7 15 TRBV30 once TRBD1 CAWDPGTGASYEQYF TGTGCCTGGGACCCCGGGACAGGGGCTTCCTACGAGCAGTACTTC
TRBJ2-1 15 TRBV28 . TRBD2 CASSFFRLAGREQFF TGTGCCAGCAGTTTTTTCAGACTAGCGGGGAGGGAGCAGTTCTTC
TRBJ2-7 13 TRBV10-2 . . CASRETVISEQYF TGCGCCAGCAGAGAGACGGTTATCTCCGAGCAGTACTTC
TRBJ1-1 13 TRBV6-1 . TRBD1 CASSETGRREAFF TGTGCCAGCAGTGAGACAGGGCGGCGCGAAGCTTTCTTT